By share of the sample, the clone carrying this TCR beta chain is medium-sized. The target antigen is unknown. This record comes from a study of T cell repertoires in aging, cancer and after chemotherapy. Study in general: Around 8.8 million TCR reads were in the whole dataset.

Peripheral blood genomic DNA, not sorted cells or RNA, was the template. Study findings and constraints: In hematological cancer patients, infiltrated lymphoid organs may have impaired thymic emigration or peripheral T cell expansion. Untreated cancer patients had significantly lower blood TCR diversity than age-matched healthy donors.

Multiplex touch-down PCR with TRB-A/B primers amplified rearranged V-D-J TRB sequences. TCRdb processed the multiplex PCR reads anew with MiXCR; each CDR3 protein has one entry. The table lists roughly 6,600 distinct CDR3 sequences, approximately 20% of them singletons, with around 2.6% in the top ten. Material: blood. The clonotype originates from a human donor with a blood cancer.

CDR3 sequence: CASSSQPALSGETQYF. Written as DNA, the CDR3 is TGTGCCAGCAGCTCCCAACCCGCCCTCTCCGGGGAGACCCAGTACTTC. This sequence joins TRBV5-5 and TRBJ2-5, with D unresolved. This CDR3 contains 16 residues. The germline CDR1 and CDR2 sequences are SGHKS and YYEKEE (reference sequence). V lost 3 bases, J lost 5 bases, and 20 bases lay in between. Complete variable domain (other parts from reference TRBV5-5 and TRBJ2-5): DAGVTQSPTHLIKTRGQQVTLRCSPISGHKSVSWYQQVLGQGPQFIFQYYEKEERGRGNFPDRFSARQFPNYSSELNVNALLLGDSALYLCASSSQPALSGETQYFGPGTRLLVL.